The subject of this entry is one T cell receptor beta chain. Only in-frame clones appear in the TCRdb table, and some are missing; sequencing was by immunoSEQ multiplex PCR. The sample holds fewer than 150,000 clones, under 90% seen once. This entry belongs to a study of blood T cell repertoires in COVID-19. Turning to the study itself: Collection of acute and convalescent COVID-19 samples took place in the United States, Italy and Spain. Sources were T cells, B-cell-depleted T cells, or PBMCs; the material itself was cDNA or gDNA.

The junction had 6 bases not matched to a gene; V was cut back by 2 bases and J by 5 bases. The CDR3 covers 17 residues. Germline V gene lookup returns CDR1 LGHNA and CDR2 YNFKEQ. The clonotype originates from a woman of 80 years or more in a cohort sampled during active or convalescent COVID-19. The genes are TRBV4-2 and TRBJ2-1; TRBD2 agrees at 13 bases. Sequenced: peripheral blood. The CDR3 loop is CASSQKEGTSGDNEQFF. The CDR3 DNA follows: TGTGCCAGCAGCCAAAAAGAGGGGACTAGCGGGGACAATGAGCAGTTCTTC.